The clone carrying this T cell receptor beta chain appeared a few times. What it binds is unknown. Expressed TCRB transcripts were sequenced, since all the RNA that had been isolated was reverse transcribed. The assay was immunoSEQ multiplex PCR, and TCRdb's table has in-frame clones only and misses some. The sample contains more than 150,000 clones, about 12% of which appear only once. This specimen belongs to a study of beta chain features in type 1 diabetes. Study-level information: Healthy donors and patients showed comparable age, gender and cell yields.

CDR1 and CDR2 (germline): LGHNA, YSLEER. The J segment lost 4 bases and the V segment lost 1 base, leaving 7 bases of the junction unmatched. CDR3 length: 15 residues. Points from the study as a whole: TCRB CDR3s from Type 1 diabetes patients were moderately but significantly shorter in all four CD4+ subsets. Fewer junction insertions and more nucleotide deletions appeared in type 1 diabetes patients.

This receptor was taken from a woman aged 18-29 years in good health. Sequenced input: central memory CD4+ T cells from blood. The chain couples TRBV4-3 to TRBJ2-7; 7 bases agree with TRBD1. The CDR3 protein is CASSQGLQGDYEQYF. CDR3 coding DNA: TGCGCCAGCAGCCAAGGCCTCCAGGGGGATTACGAGCAGTACTTC.